The 4 T cell receptor beta chains below come from one sample, sequenced in a study of blood T cells in healthy people across ages. Combining a sample-barcoded 5' primer with a J-beta primer mix, a second PCR ran for roughly 7 to 12 cycles. In TCRdb, the 5' RACE reads were re-called with MiXCR into one record per CDR3 protein. The profile shows about 1,400,000 distinct CDR3 sequences, approximately 59% of them singletons. Sequencing was done on a sample of blood. These receptors originate from a man younger than 35 in good health.

This clonotype was counted only a few times. This chain connects TRBV7-2 to TRBJ2-7; 15 bases fit TRBD2. Losses at the gene ends were 3 bases for V and 7 bases for J; bases not matched to a gene: 7. This CDR3 region has 16 residues. Germline CDR1 is SGHTA and CDR2 is FQGNSA. CDR3 in DNA: TGTGCCAGCAGCTTCCAATCGGGACTAGCGGGGGGTGAGCAGTACTTC. Translation: CASSFQSGLAGGEQYF.

The table lists this clonotype with a few counts. V gene TRBV20-1 combines with J gene TRBJ1-6; tentative D call: TRBD1 (6 bases). CDR3 length: 14 residues. The germline V gene encodes CDR1 DFQATT and CDR2 SNEGSKA (reference sequence). The V end was cut by 6 bases, the J end by 7 bases, with 16 bases between. The CDR3 region has the DNA TGCAGTGCCCGCCCAGGGGTCGGGAATTCACCCCTCCACTTT. It is translated as CSARPGVGNSPLHF.

This clonotype was detected a few times. The V call is TRBV27, the J call TRBJ2-1, with TRBD2 identical over 10 bases. CDR1 MNHEY and CDR2 SMNVEV come from the germline V gene (reference sequence). This CDR3 has 15 amino acids. V gave up 5 bases and J gave up 6 bases; unmatched junction bases: 7. The CDR3 region has the DNA TGTGCCAGCAGTCCTCTAGCGGGAGCCGGCAATGAGCAGTTCTTC. Protein sequence: CASSPLAGAGNEQFF.

The chain links TRBV6-6 to TRBJ2-3, with D tentatively TRBD1 (5 bases). V lost 7 bases to trimming and J lost 0 bases, with 14 bases between them. Germline assignment: CDR1 MNHNY and CDR2 SVGAGI (reference sequence). The CDR3 loop spans 15 amino acids. CDR3 protein: CASTDSVTSTDTQYF. The DNA for the CDR3 is TGTGCCAGCACCGACAGTGTAACTAGCACAGATACGCAGTATTTT.